This TCR beta chain was sequenced in a study of T-cell reconstitution after alpha-beta-depleted transplantation in children. Study conclusions and caveats: For some patients, TCRbeta diversity was high at day 60 because of recipient T cells and thymic progenitors that survived. When one year had passed after transplant, most T-cell counts and diversity came from newly produced T cells. By about two months after transplant, alpha-beta T cells reportedly arose from several hundred graft clones that had expanded.

This clonotype has a handful of counts. Its matching antigen is unknown. The CDR3 runs 11 residues. V lost 6 bases and J lost 7, with 12 bases in between. Germline V gene data show CDR1 as GTSNPN and CDR2 as SVGIG (reference sequence). Unique molecular identifiers were incorporated when the TCRbeta library was constructed. TCRdb re-analysed the PCR reads in MiXCR, keeping a single row per CDR3 protein. The data hold roughly 30,000 distinct CDR3 sequences, with around 6% observed a single time. The source of this sequence is a child less than two years old who had a stem cell transplant for acute myeloid leukemia, so the T cells may come from the graft donor. V usage is TRBV30 and J usage is TRBJ1-2, with D possibly TRBD1 on 5 matching bases. The sample consisted of peripheral blood, taken 60 days after TCRalphabeta/CD19-depleted stem cell transplant. CDR3 sequence: CACPVGRGYTF. CDR3 nucleotides: TGTGCCTGCCCCGTGGGACGTGGCTACACCTTC. Full variable domain (rest looked up from reference TRBV30 and TRBJ1-2): SQTIHQWPATLVQPVGSPLSLECTVEGTSNPNLYWYRQAAGRGLQLLFYSVGIGQISSEVPQNLSASRPQDRQFILSSKKLLLSDSGFYLCACPVGRGYTFGSGTRLTVV.